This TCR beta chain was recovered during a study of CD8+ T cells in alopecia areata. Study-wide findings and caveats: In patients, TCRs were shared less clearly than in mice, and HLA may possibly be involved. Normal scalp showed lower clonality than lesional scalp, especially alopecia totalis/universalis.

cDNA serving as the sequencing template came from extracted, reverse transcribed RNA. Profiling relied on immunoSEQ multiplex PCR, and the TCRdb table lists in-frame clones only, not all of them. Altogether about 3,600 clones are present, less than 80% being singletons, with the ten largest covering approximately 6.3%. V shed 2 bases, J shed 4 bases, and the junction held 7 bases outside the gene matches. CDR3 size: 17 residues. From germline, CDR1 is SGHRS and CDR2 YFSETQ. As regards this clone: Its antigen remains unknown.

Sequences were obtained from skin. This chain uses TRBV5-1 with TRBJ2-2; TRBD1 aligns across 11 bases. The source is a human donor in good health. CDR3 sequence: CASSFGSGTGGTGELFF. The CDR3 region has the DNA TGCGCCAGCAGCTTTGGGTCCGGGACAGGGGGCACCGGGGAGCTGTTTTTT.